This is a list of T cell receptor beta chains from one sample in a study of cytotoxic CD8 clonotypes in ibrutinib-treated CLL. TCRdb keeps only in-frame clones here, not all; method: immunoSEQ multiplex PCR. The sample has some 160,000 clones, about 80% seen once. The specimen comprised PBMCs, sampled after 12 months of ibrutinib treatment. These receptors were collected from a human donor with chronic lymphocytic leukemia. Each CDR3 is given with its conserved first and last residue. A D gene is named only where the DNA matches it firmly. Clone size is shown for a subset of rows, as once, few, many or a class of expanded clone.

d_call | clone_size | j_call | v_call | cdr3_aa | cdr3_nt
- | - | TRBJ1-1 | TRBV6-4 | CASRDGRSNTEAFF | TGTGCCAGCAGGGACGGACGGTCGAACACTGAAGCTTTCTTT
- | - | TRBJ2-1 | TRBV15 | CATSRQGVVNEQFF | TGTGCCACCAGCAGACAGGGTGTGGTCAATGAGCAGTTCTTC
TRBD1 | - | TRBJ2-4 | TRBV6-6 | CASTLRDREVIQYF | TGTGCCAGCACCCTTAGGGACAGGGAGGTCATTCAGTACTTC
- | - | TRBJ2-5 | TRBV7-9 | CASSPVEETQYF | TGTGCCAGCAGCCCGGTCGAGGAGACCCAGTACTTC
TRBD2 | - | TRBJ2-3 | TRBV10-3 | CAIKSGGADTQYF | TGTGCCATCAAGAGCGGGGGGGCAGATACGCAGTATTTT
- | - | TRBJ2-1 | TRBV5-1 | CASSLERYEQFF | TGCGCCAGCAGCTTGGAAAGGTATGAGCAGTTCTTC
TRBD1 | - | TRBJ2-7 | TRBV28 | CASRLTGGLREQYF | TGTGCCAGCAGACTTACAGGGGGGTTACGCGAGCAGTACTTC
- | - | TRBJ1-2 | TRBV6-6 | CASSYSGGKGGYTF | TGTGCCAGCAGTTACTCCGGGGGGAAGGGTGGCTACACCTTC
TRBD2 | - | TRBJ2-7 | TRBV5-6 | CASSLELAYPYEQYF | TGTGCCAGCAGCTTGGAACTAGCGTACCCCTACGAGCAGTACTTC
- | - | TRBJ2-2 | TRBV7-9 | CASSLAELLTGELFF | TGTGCCAGCAGCTTAGCCGAACTGCTCACCGGGGAGCTGTTTTTT
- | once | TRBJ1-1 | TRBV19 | CASVRQGSTEAFF | TGTGCCAGTGTCCGCCAGGGGAGCACTGAAGCTTTCTTT
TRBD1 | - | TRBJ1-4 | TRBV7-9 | CASSLGQGSEKLFF | TGTGCCAGCAGCTTGGGACAGGGCAGTGAAAAACTGTTTTTT
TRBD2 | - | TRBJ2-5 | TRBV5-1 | CASSRASGGAETQYF | TGCGCCAGCAGCCGCGCTAGCGGGGGGGCAGAGACCCAGTACTTC
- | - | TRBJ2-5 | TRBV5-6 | CASSFSIPTGLETQYF | TGTGCCAGCAGCTTCTCCATACCCACAGGGTTAGAGACCCAGTACTTC
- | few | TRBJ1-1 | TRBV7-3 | CASSLMSRGTEAFF | TGTGCCAGCAGCTTAATGAGTCGGGGCACTGAAGCTTTCTTT
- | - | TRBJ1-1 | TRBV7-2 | CASIYSTYTEAFF | TGTGCCAGCATTTATTCCACGTACACTGAAGCTTTCTTT
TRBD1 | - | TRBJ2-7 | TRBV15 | CATSRDRSGQYF | TGTGCCACCAGCAGGGACAGGTCAGGGCAGTACTTC
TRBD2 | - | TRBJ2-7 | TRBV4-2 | CASSPLGAGGSPSYEQYF | TGTGCCAGCAGCCCCCTGGGGGCGGGAGGGTCCCCTTCCTACGAGCAGTACTTC
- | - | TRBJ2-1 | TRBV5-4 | CASSLGGGASYNEQFF | TGTGCCAGCAGCTTAGGAGGCGGGGCGTCCTACAATGAGCAGTTCTTC
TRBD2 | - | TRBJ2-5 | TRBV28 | CASSLGGTSGRRETQYF | TGTGCCAGCAGTTTAGGGGGGACTAGCGGGAGAAGGGAGACCCAGTACTTC
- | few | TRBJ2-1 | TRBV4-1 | CASSLFGTTSYNEQFF | TGCGCCAGCAGCCTCTTCGGGACCACCTCCTACAATGAGCAGTTCTTC
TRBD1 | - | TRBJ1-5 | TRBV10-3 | CAISARDRGNQPQHF | TGTGCCATCAGTGCCCGGGACAGGGGGAATCAGCCCCAGCATTTT
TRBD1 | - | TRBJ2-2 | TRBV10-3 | CAISGGQGSNTGELFF | TGTGCCATCAGTGGTGGACAGGGGTCGAACACCGGGGAGCTGTTTTTT
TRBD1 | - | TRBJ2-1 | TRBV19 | CASSIAPYIWDRGLGEQFF | TGTGCCAGTAGTATAGCCCCTTATATATGGGACAGGGGCCTCGGTGAGCAGTTCTTC
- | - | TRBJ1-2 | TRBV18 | CASSLGHDYGYTF | TGTGCCAGCTCACTAGGACACGACTATGGCTACACCTTC
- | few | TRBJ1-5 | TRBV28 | CASSLGTKANQPQHF | TGTGCCAGCAGTTTGGGGACAAAAGCCAATCAGCCCCAGCATTTT
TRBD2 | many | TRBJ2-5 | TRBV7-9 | CASSLGGGGAKTQYF | TGTGCCAGCAGCTTAGGTGGCGGGGGGGCGAAGACCCAGTACTTC
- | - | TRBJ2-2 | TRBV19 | CASSSRALASGELFF | TGTGCCAGTAGTTCCCGGGCCCTTGCGAGCGGGGAGCTGTTTTTT
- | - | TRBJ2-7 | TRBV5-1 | CASSLNRRSYEQYF | TGCGCCAGCAGCTTGAACAGGAGATCCTACGAGCAGTACTTC
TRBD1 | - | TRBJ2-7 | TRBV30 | CAFRDRSYEQYF | TGTGCCTTCCGGGACAGGAGCTACGAGCAGTACTTC
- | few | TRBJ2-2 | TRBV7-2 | CASSLTKGSGELFF | TGTGCCAGCAGCTTAACCAAGGGCAGCGGGGAGCTGTTTTTT
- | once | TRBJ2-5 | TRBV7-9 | CASSSQVGETQYF | TGTGCCAGCAGCTCCCAGGTGGGGGAGACCCAGTACTTC
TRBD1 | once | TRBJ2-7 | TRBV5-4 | CASSLASGQGVYEQYF | TGTGCCAGCAGCTTGGCTTCGGGACAGGGGGTGTACGAGCAGTACTTC
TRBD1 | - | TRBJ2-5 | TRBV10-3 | CAIKDRGVLETQYF | TGTGCCATTAAAGACAGGGGAGTGTTAGAGACCCAGTACTTC
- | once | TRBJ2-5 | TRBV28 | CASSRRHQETQYF | TGTGCCAGCAGTCGCCGACACCAAGAGACCCAGTACTTC
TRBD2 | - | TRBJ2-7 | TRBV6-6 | CASSYAGEGWWQYF | TGTGCCAGCAGTTATGCGGGGGAGGGCTGGTGGCAGTACTTC
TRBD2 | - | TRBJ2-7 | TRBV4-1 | CASSQEPGVAGGGGEQYF | TGCGCCAGCAGCCAAGAACCAGGAGTAGCGGGAGGGGGAGGCGAGCAGTACTTC
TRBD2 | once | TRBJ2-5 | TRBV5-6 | CASSWRAAGGETQYF | TGTGCCAGCAGCTGGAGGGCTGCGGGAGGGGAGACCCAGTACTTC
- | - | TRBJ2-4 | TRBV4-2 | CASSPGGGAKNIQYF | TGTGCCAGCAGCCCAGGGGGGGGAGCCAAAAACATTCAGTACTTC
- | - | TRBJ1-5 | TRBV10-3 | CAISQGQGQPQHF | TGTGCCATCTCGCAAGGCCAAGGTCAGCCCCAGCATTTT
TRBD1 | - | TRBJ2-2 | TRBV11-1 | CASSSDRANTGELFF | TGTGCCAGCAGCTCGGACAGGGCGAACACCGGGGAGCTGTTTTTT
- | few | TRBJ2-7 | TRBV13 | CASSLRAGLLSYEQYF | TGTGCCAGCAGCTTGCGTGCAGGGCTCCTCTCCTACGAGCAGTACTTC
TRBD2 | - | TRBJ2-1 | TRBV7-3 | CASSNSGRAAHEQFF | TGTGCCAGCAGCAATAGCGGGAGGGCCGCCCATGAGCAGTTCTTC
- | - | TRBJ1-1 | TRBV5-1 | CASSLGQATLNTEAFF | TGCGCCAGCAGCTTGGGACAGGCGACCCTGAACACTGAAGCTTTCTTT
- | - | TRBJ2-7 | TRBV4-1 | CASSQVGVGPYEQYF | TGCGCCAGCAGCCAAGTGGGTGTAGGGCCCTACGAGCAGTACTTC
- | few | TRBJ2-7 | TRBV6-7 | CASSLYEQYF | TGTGCCAGCAGTCTCTACGAGCAGTACTTC
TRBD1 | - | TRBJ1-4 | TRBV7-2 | CASTRGTGSFNEKLFF | TGTGCCAGTACCCGGGGGACAGGGTCGTTTAATGAAAAACTGTTTTTT